Following are 28 T cell receptor beta chains from one sample sequenced in a study of blood T cell repertoires in COVID-19. Profiled with immunoSEQ multiplex PCR; TCRdb holds only in-frame clones, not every one. The sample lists 150,000 to 200,000 clones, 86% occurring once. The sequencing sample was made of peripheral blood. These receptors came from an elderly woman in a cohort sampled during active or convalescent COVID-19.

The sample holds a few counts of this clone. This sequence joins TRBV18 and TRBJ1-6, with D uncertain. The CDR3 extends over 16 amino acids. V lost 2 bases and J lost 0, with 8 bases in between. Germline V CDR1 and CDR2: KGHSH, LQKENI. CDR3: CASSPEGFSYNSPLHF. DNA for the CDR3: TGTGCCAGCTCACCAGAGGGTTTCTCCTATAATTCACCCCTCCACTTT. Full variable domain (rest looked up from reference TRBV18 and TRBJ1-6): NAGVMQNPRHLVRRRGQEARLRCSPMKGHSHVYWYRQLPEEGLKFMVYLQKENIIDESGMPKERFSAEFPKEGPSILRIQQVVRGDSAAYFCASSPEGFSYNSPLHFGNGTRLTVT.

This sequence joins TRBV19 and TRBJ2-2; maybe TRBD2 (6 bases). This CDR3 comprises 16 residues. The V end lost 4 bases, the J end lost 3 bases, and 15 bases lay between the germline ends. Per germline, CDR1 LNHDA and CDR2 SQIVND (reference sequence). CDR3 nucleotide sequence: TGTGCCAGTAGTAAGGAGTGGGACTTGTACACCGGGGAGCTGTTTTTT. Protein sequence: CASSKEWDLYTGELFF.

This clone is a singleton in its sample. The CDR3 region is CARQTGTAYEQYF. CDR3 nucleotides: TGTGCCAGACAAACCGGGACAGCCTACGAGCAGTACTTC. This chain joins TRBV3-1 (or the pseudogene TRBV3-2) and TRBJ2-7; 7 nucleotides match TRBD1. J gave up 2 bases and V 9 bases, and 7 bases lay outside the gene matches. This CDR3 has 13 amino acids. CDR1 is LGHDT, CDR2 YNNKEL, per germline (reference sequence).

This chain connects TRBV7-6 to TRBJ2-1, with 10 bases identical to TRBD2. From germline, CDR1 is SGHVS and CDR2 FNYEAQ. Trimming took 1 base from V and 2 from J; bases not matched to a gene: 8. There are 18 residues in the CDR3. The CDR3 region is CASSLGGGLAKTYNEQFF. The CDR3 DNA reads TGTGCCAGCAGCTTAGGGGGGGGACTAGCGAAAACCTACAATGAGCAGTTCTTC. Combining the CDR3 with reference TRBV7-6 and TRBJ2-1 gives the whole variable domain GAGVSQSPRYKVTKRGQDVALRCDPISGHVSLYWYRQALGQGPEFLTYFNYEAQQDKSGLPNDRFSAERPEGSISTLTIQRTEQRDSAMYRCASSLGGGLAKTYNEQFFGPGTRLTVL.

This rearrangement joins TRBV4-3 to TRBJ2-1, with 8 positions matching TRBD1. The CDR3 totals 16 residues. The germline CDR1 and CDR2 sequences are LGHNA and YSLEER. V lost 1 base to trimming and J lost 4 bases; unmatched junction nucleotides: 6. The CDR3 coding sequence is TGCGCCAGCAGCCAAGGGTACAGGGGGTATTACAATGAGCAGTTCTTC. The encoded protein is CASSQGYRGYYNEQFF.

The V call is TRBV28, the J call TRBJ1-1, with a possible D match to TRBD1 (6 bases). This CDR3 spans 16 amino acids. The ends were cut back, 3 bases at V and 5 bases at J, with 19 bases in the middle. Germline V gene data show CDR1 as MDHEN and CDR2 as SYDVKM. The CDR3 protein is CASSFAYRLRGTEAFF. CDR3 in DNA: TGTGCCAGCAGTTTTGCCTATCGTTTGAGGGGGACTGAAGCTTTCTTT. Drawing the rest from reference TRBV28 and TRBJ1-1, the complete variable domain is DVKVTQSSRYLVKRTGEKVFLECVQDMDHENMFWYRQDPGLGLRLIYFSYDVKMKEKGDIPEGYSVSREKKERFSLILESASTNQTSMYLCASSFAYRLRGTEAFFGQGTRLTVV.

The chain joins TRBV11-2 to TRBJ1-2; TRBD1 aligns across 7 bases. Germline values: CDR1 SGHAT, CDR2 FQNNGV. With V trimmed by 2 bases and J by 2 bases, 2 bases remained unmatched. This CDR3 has 14 residues. Here the CDR3 reads CASSLRTGNYGYTF. The CDR3 bases are TGTGCCAGCAGCTTAAGGACAGGCAACTATGGCTACACCTTC.

The chain carries TRBV7-2 and TRBJ1-1; the D is unclear. The CDR3 is 13 residues long. The V gene's germline CDR1 is SGHTA and CDR2 FQGNSA. V gave up 1 base and J gave up 1 base, with 4 bases separating them. The CDR3 sequence: CASSLDRNTEAFF. CDR3 bases: TGTGCCAGCAGCTTAGACAGGAACACTGAAGCTTTCTTT.

The rearrangement links TRBV6-2 or TRBV6-3 to TRBJ1-1; a weak D match, TRBD1 (6 bases). Germline V gene sequence: CDR1 MNHEY, CDR2 SVGEGT. The CDR3 extends over 13 amino acids. Trimming took off 4 bases at V and 2 bases at J, with 8 bases between the two ends. CDR3: CASSWTANTEAFF. CDR3 DNA sequence: TGTGCCAGCAGTTGGACAGCTAACACTGAAGCTTTCTTT.

The rearrangement uses TRBV3-1 (or the pseudogene TRBV3-2) and TRBJ1-2; 7 positions agree with TRBD1. V lost 4 bases and J lost 4; bases outside the gene matches: 9. Germline CDR1 LGHDT, CDR2 YNNKEL (reference sequence). This CDR3 has 15 amino acids. The CDR3 region is CASSLSWTGFYGYTF. In DNA, the CDR3 is TGTGCCAGCAGCCTATCCTGGACAGGCTTCTATGGCTACACCTTC.

The V call is TRBV3-1 (or the pseudogene TRBV3-2), the J call TRBJ2-7; a possible D gene is TRBD1 (5 bases). Between the trimmed V and J ends, which lost 1 base and 2 bases, there was a span of 6 bases. CDR3 length equals 13 residues. Germline-derived CDR1 and CDR2 are LGHDT and YNNKEL (reference sequence). The CDR3 region is CASSQGGPYEQYF. DNA of the CDR3: TGTGCCAGCAGCCAAGGGGGCCCCTACGAGCAGTACTTC.

This rearrangement joins TRBV10-3 to TRBJ2-6, with D possibly TRBD2 on 6 matching bases. Germline CDR1 is ENHRY and CDR2 is SYGVKD. Trimming cost V 9 bases and J 0 bases, with 12 bases left between them. The length of the CDR3 is 15 residues. The CDR3: CAIGAAGSGANVLTF. The CDR3 region has the DNA TGTGCCATTGGGGCAGCGGGCTCTGGGGCCAACGTCCTGACTTTC.

The gene calls are TRBV15 and TRBJ1-1; TRBD1 matches 9 bases. Germline V CDR1 and CDR2: LNHNV, YYDKDF (reference sequence). This CDR3 is 18 amino acids long. The V and J ends lost 3 bases and 1 base, in that order; junction bases with no gene match: 12. The CDR3 reads CATSRAYRGRLGNTEAFF. CDR3 coding DNA: TGTGCCACCAGCAGGGCTTACAGGGGGCGCCTGGGGAACACTGAAGCTTTCTTT.

This clone has only one observation. The chain has TRBV5-1 and TRBJ1-1; D remains unclear. The germline gives CDR1 SGHRS, CDR2 YFSETQ. The CDR3 consists of 15 residues. Trimming shortened V by 5 bases and J by 0 bases, and 14 bases separated the two germline ends. For the CDR3, the DNA is TGCGCCAGCAGTAGTACCCCGAATATGAACACTGAAGCTTTCTTT. It is translated as CASSSTPNMNTEAFF.

This clone was observed a handful of times. The chain couples TRBV18 to TRBJ1-2; tentatively, D is TRBD1 (5 bases). Germline V CDR1 and CDR2: KGHSH, LQKENI. V was clipped by 1 base and J by 8 bases, with 8 bases between them. This CDR3 contains 12 residues. CDR3 in DNA: TGTGCCAGCTCACCACAGGGGCAAGGCTACACCTTC. The encoded protein is CASSPQGQGYTF. Based on the CDR3 plus reference TRBV18 and TRBJ1-2, the full variable domain is NAGVMQNPRHLVRRRGQEARLRCSPMKGHSHVYWYRQLPEEGLKFMVYLQKENIIDESGMPKERFSAEFPKEGPSILRIQQVVRGDSAAYFCASSPQGQGYTFGSGTRLTVV.

This clone was picked up one time. The rearrangement joins TRBV11-2 to TRBJ1-2; D not resolved. Trimming stripped 8 bases from V and 8 bases from J, with 15 bases between. Germline V gene data show CDR1 as SGHAT and CDR2 as FQNNGV. CDR3 size: 12 residues. Here the CDR3 DNA reads TGTGCCAGCGGAAGAGGGTCTCGCGGCTACACCTTC. It yields the protein CASGRGSRGYTF.

V is TRBV5-8 and J is TRBJ2-2, with D maybe TRBD1 (6 bases). CDR1 and CDR2 from the germline V gene are SGHTS and YDEGEE. V was trimmed by 1 base and J by 7 bases, leaving 8 bases between them. The CDR3 runs to 13 residues. The CDR3 bases are TGTGCCAGCAGCTTGCAGGGGATCGGGGAGCTGTTTTTT. Translation gives CASSLQGIGELFF.

This chain joins TRBV27 and TRBJ1-2, with D unclear. Germline CDR1 reads MNHEY; CDR2 reads SMNVEV (reference sequence). Trimming left V 1 base short and J 0 bases short, with 3 bases between. The CDR3 loop spans 13 amino acids. The CDR3 DNA reads TGTGCCAGCAGTTTATACTCTAACTATGGCTACACCTTC. This encodes CASSLYSNYGYTF.

The chain has TRBV10-1 and TRBJ1-1, with 7 positions matching TRBD1. This CDR3 region has 15 residues. V shed 4 bases, J shed 2 bases, and the junction held 7 bases outside the gene matches. Germline CDR1 reads WNHNN; CDR2 reads SYGVQD (reference sequence). The CDR3: CASSATGTVNTEAFF. Here the CDR3 DNA reads TGCGCCAGCAGTGCAACCGGGACAGTAAACACTGAAGCTTTCTTT.

J is TRBJ2-1 and V is TRBV2; D is uncertain. CDR1 is SNHLY and CDR2 is FYNNEI in the germline V gene. V was clipped by 6 bases and J by 7 bases, with 10 bases between them. The CDR3 runs to 12 residues. CDR3 nucleotides: TGTGCCAGCAGCCCACTCGAGAATGAGCAGTTCTTC. Protein: CASSPLENEQFF.

The chain recombines TRBV7-2 with TRBJ1-1; 9 nucleotides match TRBD1. The CDR3 has 17 residues. The ends lost 5 bases at V and 4 bases at J; junction bases unmatched: 14. The germline V gene has CDR1 SGHTA and CDR2 FQGNSA. The CDR3 is CASSPGTGRPRGTEAFF. For the CDR3, the DNA is TGTGCCAGCAGCCCCGGGACAGGGAGGCCCCGGGGCACTGAAGCTTTCTTT.

The gene calls are TRBV6-1 and TRBJ2-1; TRBD1 is a possible D gene (6 bases). The CDR3 loop spans 12 amino acids. The germline CDR1 and CDR2 sequences are MNHNS and SASEGT. With 6 bases removed from V and 8 bases from J, the gap between germline ends came to 11 bases. The CDR3 DNA reads TGTGCCAGCAGCCAAACAGGGTATGAGCAGTTCTTC. Translation gives CASSQTGYEQFF.

The J gene is TRBJ1-2, the V gene TRBV19, with 9 bases fitting TRBD1. Per the germline V gene, CDR1 is LNHDA and CDR2 is SQIVND (reference sequence). This CDR3 has 13 amino acids. The junction had 1 base not matched to a gene; V was cut back by 5 bases and J by 3 bases. The CDR3: CASSGQGYYGYTF. CDR3 bases: TGTGCCAGTAGTGGACAGGGGTACTATGGCTACACCTTC.

The chain has TRBV7-9 and TRBJ1-6; D not resolved. This CDR3 contains 13 residues. CDR1 and CDR2 (germline): SEHNR, FQNEAQ (reference sequence). V was pared by 1 base and J by 5 bases, with 3 bases between. Here the CDR3 reads CASSLGNNSPLHF. As DNA, the CDR3 is TGTGCCAGCAGCTTAGGTAATAATTCACCCCTCCACTTT.

V and J are TRBV7-9 and TRBJ2-3; possibly TRBD1 for D (5 bases). V shed 5 bases and J shed 1 base, with 13 bases lying between them. Germline CDR1 and CDR2: SEHNR and FQNEAQ (reference sequence). The CDR3 extends over 15 amino acids. The CDR3 protein is CASSLQGLRTDTQYF. The CDR3 DNA reads as TGTGCCAGCAGCCTCCAGGGTCTTCGCACAGATACGCAGTATTTT.

This chain uses TRBV4-3 with TRBJ1-3; TRBD1 is a possible D gene (5 bases). V lost 4 bases and J lost 2, with 12 bases in between. Germline-derived CDR1 and CDR2 are LGHNA and YSLEER. The CDR3 contains 15 residues. The CDR3 spells CASSPGPGPGNTIYF. The DNA for the CDR3 is TGCGCCAGCAGCCCAGGTCCAGGGCCTGGAAACACCATATATTTT.

This clone has only one observation. Here the CDR3 reads CASSQEPGLGYGEAFF. The CDR3 DNA is TGCGCCAGCAGCCAAGAACCAGGGTTAGGATACGGTGAAGCTTTCTTT. The chain uses TRBV4-3 and TRBJ1-1, with D possibly matching TRBD1 (5 bases). The ends were cut back, 0 bases at V and 7 bases at J, with 18 bases in the middle. The germline CDR1 and CDR2 sequences are LGHNA and YSLEER. This CDR3 is 16 amino acids long.

The V call is TRBV7-8, the J call TRBJ2-1; 8 bases are shared with TRBD1. The germline CDR1 and CDR2 sequences are SGHVS and FQNEAQ. Losses at the gene ends were 5 bases for V and 9 bases for J; bases not matched to a gene: 12. CDR3 size: 15 residues. CDR3 DNA: TGTGCCAGCAGCACCCGGACAGGGAGAGGGGGTGAGCAGTTCTTC. Translated, it gives CASSTRTGRGGEQFF.